This T cell receptor beta chain is from a study of T cells in Graves' hyperthyroidism and ophthalmopathy. Whole-study findings and limits: Ophthalmopathy and stable hyperthyroidism were told apart by a 13 V-J model. Model predictions of ophthalmopathy came a median around 6.5 months before onset. Blood shared most expanded thyroid clonotypes above 0.001.

Those with hyperthyroidism were 18 to 65 years old, newly diagnosed, and ill for under 2 months. The germline gives CDR1 GTSNPN, CDR2 SVGIG (reference sequence). The CDR3 is 12 amino acids. Trimming took off 1 base at V and 4 bases at J, with 8 bases between the two ends. Amplified regions were TCR beta CDR3 sequences from RNA transcripts. An initial round of RT-PCR targeting the TCR CDR3 relied on the HTBI primer set. TCRdb reanalysed the multiplex PCR reads using MiXCR and keeps one entry per CDR3 protein. Of approximately 370,000 distinct CDR3 sequences listed, 17% are singletons. This clonotype turned up a few times. Its target is unknown.

The TCR originated in a woman in her twenties or thirties with Graves' hyperthyroidism that later progressed to Graves' ophthalmopathy. The rearrangement links TRBV30 to TRBJ2-7; D ambiguous. The sample taken for sequencing was blood. The CDR3 DNA reads TGTGCCTGGAGTGGCATGGTTTACGAGCAGTACTTC. Protein sequence: CAWSGMVYEQYF.